The 9 T cell receptor beta chains in this list originate from one sample, sequenced in a study of T cell responses to AZD1222 COVID-19 vaccine. The data were produced by immunoSEQ multiplex PCR, yet TCRdb's version contains in-frame clones alone and is incomplete. The table lists some 180,000 clones, 80% to 95% of them singletons, with 1.5% to 2% in the top ten. The sample was peripheral blood, taken 28 days after the second AZD1222 dose. The source is an adult who received the AZD1222 COVID-19 vaccine.

The V and J genes are TRBV9 and TRBJ2-1; weak D call: TRBD1 (6 bases). This CDR3 is 15 amino acids long. V was clipped by 2 bases and J by 1 base, with 10 bases between them. CDR1 is SGDLS and CDR2 is YYNGEE in the germline V gene. This CDR3 is CASSVGTISYNEQFF. CDR3 coding DNA: TGTGCCAGCAGCGTCGGGACAATATCCTACAATGAGCAGTTCTTC.

This clone was recorded once. The J gene is TRBJ1-5, the V gene TRBV27; tentative D call: TRBD1 (6 bases). CDR3 length: 16 residues. Germline V gene lookup returns CDR1 MNHEY and CDR2 SMNVEV (reference sequence). V gave up 6 bases and J gave up 0 bases, with 15 bases separating them. CDR3 sequence (DNA): TGTGCCAGCAGACCCTCAGGGGCCCCTAGCAATCAGCCCCAGCATTTT. It yields the protein CASRPSGAPSNQPQHF.

V gene TRBV9 combines with J gene TRBJ2-7; TRBD2 is a possible D gene (6 bases). Germline loops: CDR1 SGDLS, CDR2 YYNGEE. V lost 0 bases and J 7 bases, leaving 20 bases between the germline ends. The CDR3 runs to 16 residues. As DNA, the CDR3 is TGTGCCAGCAGCGTAGTCCCGGGAATAGCGGATGGAGAGCAGTACTTC. As protein: CASSVVPGIADGEQYF. The full variable domain, rest sourced from reference TRBV9 and TRBJ2-7, is DSGVTQTPKHLITATGQRVTLRCSPRSGDLSVYWYQQSLDQGLQFLIQYYNGEERAKGNILERFSAQQFPDLHSELNLSSLELGDSALYFCASSVVPGIADGEQYFGPGTRLTVT.

This sequence joins TRBV6-8 and TRBJ2-7; 10 bases align to TRBD2. The CDR3 sequence is 18 residues long. CDR1 MNHGY and CDR2 SAAAGT come from the germline V gene. The trim removed 0 bases at V and 4 bases at J, leaving 12 bases unmatched. The CDR3 sequence: CASSYSGLAGGKTYEQYF. Here the CDR3 DNA reads TGTGCCAGCAGTTACTCCGGATTAGCGGGAGGAAAGACGTACGAGCAGTACTTC.

The rearrangement links TRBV9 to TRBJ1-4; possibly TRBD1 for D (5 bases). CDR3 length equals 15 residues. V gave up 4 bases and J gave up 8 bases, with 18 bases separating them. The germline V gene encodes CDR1 SGDLS and CDR2 YYNGEE. The CDR3 spells CASSRGPGLKEKLFF. As DNA, the CDR3 is TGTGCCAGCAGCAGGGGACCGGGGTTGAAGGAAAAACTGTTTTTT.

This chain connects TRBV7-2 to TRBJ1-2, with TRBD1 as a possible D gene (5 bases). The CDR3 spans 15 residues. Per the germline V gene, CDR1 is SGHTA and CDR2 is FQGNSA. V was trimmed by 1 base and J by 4 bases, leaving 13 bases between them. CDR3 DNA sequence: TGTGCCAGCAGCTTAGGGGGCCAGGCTGTCTATGGCTACACCTTC. Its protein is CASSLGGQAVYGYTF. The full variable domain, rest sourced from reference TRBV7-2 and TRBJ1-2, is GAGVSQSPSNKVTEKGKDVELRCDPISGHTALYWYRQSLGQGLEFLIYFQGNSAPDKSGLPSDRFSAERTGGSVSTLTIQRTQQEDSAVYLCASSLGGQAVYGYTFGSGTRLTVV.

The chain is built from TRBV6-2 or TRBV6-3 and TRBJ2-1; D is perhaps TRBD2 (7 bases). With 2 bases removed from V and 5 bases from J, the gap between germline ends came to 19 bases. Germline CDR1 and CDR2: MNHEY and SVGEGT. The length of the CDR3 is 17 residues. The CDR3 DNA follows: TGTGCCAGCAGTTACATATTCGGGGGGCCTTCGGACAATGAGCAGTTCTTC. Its translation is CASSYIFGGPSDNEQFF.

This sequence joins TRBV24-1 and TRBJ2-3; weak D call: TRBD2 (6 bases). Germline CDR1 is KGHDR and CDR2 is SFDVKD. Trimming took off 10 bases at V and 1 base at J, with 8 bases between the two ends. The CDR3 runs to 12 residues. The CDR3 nucleotides are TGTGCCACAGGGGAGGGCACAGATACGCAGTATTTT. It codes for CATGEGTDTQYF.

The rearrangement joins TRBV28 to TRBJ1-4; D gene uncertain. V was trimmed by 10 bases and J by 7 bases, leaving 10 bases between them. CDR1 is MDHEN, CDR2 SYDVKM, per germline. The CDR3 is 11 amino acids. Written as DNA, the CDR3 is TGTGCCACCCTTGGGCGTGAAAAACTGTTTTTT. Protein sequence: CATLGREKLFF.